One and the same sample provided the 27 T cell receptor beta chains below, sequenced in a study of CD8+CD57+ T cells in acquired aplastic anemia. The template used for profiling TCR beta VDJ and CDR3 was genomic DNA. Each CDR3 protein gets one entry after TCRdb re-called the reads with MiXCR. The data hold about 470,000 distinct CDR3 sequences, with about a third observed a single time. Whoever was chosen for sequencing had shown CD8+CD57+ cell expansion by flow cytometry. The sample comprised sorted CD4+, CD8+, or CD8+CD57+ T cells (not recorded which) from PBMCs. These receptors were obtained from a human donor with aplastic anemia.

V gene TRBV12-3 or TRBV12-4 combines with J gene TRBJ1-1; 7 bases are a match to TRBD1. The CDR3 totals 13 residues. The trim removed 6 bases at V and 6 bases at J, leaving 7 bases unmatched. CDR3 protein: CASRATGRAEAFF. CDR3 coding DNA: TGTGCCAGCAGAGCGACAGGGCGGGCTGAAGCTTTCTTT.

This clonotype has at least ten counts. V usage is TRBV11-1 and J usage is TRBJ1-2; possibly TRBD1 for D (5 bases). Per germline, CDR1 SGHAT and CDR2 FQDESV (reference sequence). Between the trimmed V and J ends, which lost 5 bases and 4 bases, there was a span of 17 bases. The CDR3 loop spans 15 amino acids. CDR3 region: CASSLNPGGSYGYTF. The CDR3, as DNA: TGTGCCAGCAGCCTCAATCCCGGGGGGAGCTATGGCTACACCTTC. The whole variable domain, remainder taken from reference TRBV11-1 and TRBJ1-2, is EAEVAQSPRYKITEKSQAVAFWCDPISGHATLYWYRQILGQGPELLVQFQDESVVDDSQLPKDRFSAERLKGVDSTLKIQPAELGDSAMYLCASSLNPGGSYGYTFGSGTRLTVV.

This clonotype was observed a handful of times. This chain links TRBV19 with TRBJ2-7; 7 bases line up with TRBD1. The V segment lost 7 bases and the J segment 2 bases; nucleotides outside the gene matches: 5. Germline V lookup: CDR1 LNHDA, CDR2 SQIVND (reference sequence). This CDR3 region has 13 residues. CDR3 nucleotide sequence: TGTGCCAGTAAGGAGACAGGGCCCTACGAGCAGTACTTC. It codes for CASKETGPYEQYF. Full variable domain (remainder filled in from reference TRBV19 and TRBJ2-7): DGGITQSPKYLFRKEGQNVTLSCEQNLNHDAMYWYRQDPGQGLRLIYYSQIVNDFQKGDIAEGYSVSREKKESFPLTVTSAQKNPTAFYLCASKETGPYEQYFGPGTRLTVT.

This clonotype has at least ten counts. This chain connects TRBV7-3 to TRBJ1-6; 7 bases map to TRBD1. After removal of 6 bases from V and 7 bases from J, the junction contained 9 bases not matched to a gene. Germline V gene data show CDR1 as SGHTA and CDR2 as FQGTGA. The CDR3 spans 15 residues. CDR3 sequence reads: CASRLAGTENSPLHF. CDR3 nucleotides: TGTGCCAGCAGGCTCGCCGGGACAGAAAATTCACCCCTCCACTTT.

The chain joins TRBV4-1 to TRBJ2-1; D is ambiguous. The CDR3 covers 14 residues. Trimming shortened V by 3 bases and J by 0 bases, and 6 bases separated the two germline ends. Germline V CDR1 and CDR2: MGHRA, YSYEKL. CDR3 amino acids: CASSHGPSYNEQFF. The CDR3 nucleotides read TGCGCCAGCAGCCATGGGCCCTCCTACAATGAGCAGTTCTTC.

This clonotype was detected ten times or more. The V and J genes are TRBV7-9 and TRBJ2-7; 7 positions agree with TRBD2. The germline CDR1 and CDR2 sequences are SEHNR and FQNEAQ (reference sequence). With 1 base clipped from V and 4 bases from J, the junction kept 4 bases outside the gene matches. CDR3 length equals 14 residues. CDR3 sequence (DNA): TGTGCCAGCAGCTTAGGGTTGGGAGGGTACGAGCAGTACTTC. Translated, it gives CASSLGLGGYEQYF.

The chain combines TRBV6-5 with TRBJ1-1, with D possibly matching TRBD1 (5 bases). The CDR3 covers 15 residues. Germline CDR1 reads MNHEY; CDR2 reads SVGAGI. Trimming cost V 2 bases and J 0 bases, with 10 bases left between them. CDR3 residues: CASSYRGVMNTEAFF. Here the CDR3 DNA reads TGTGCCAGCAGTTACCGAGGGGTAATGAACACTGAAGCTTTCTTT.

This clonotype showed up just a few times. V gene TRBV13 combines with J gene TRBJ2-7; 9 nucleotides align to TRBD2. The germline V gene has CDR1 PRHDT and CDR2 FYEKMQ (reference sequence). The CDR3 has 15 amino acids. V trimming: 3 bases; J trimming: 7 bases; junction bases outside the gene matches: 10. As DNA, the CDR3 is TGTGCCAGCAGCTTTGGGGGCGGGAGGGCCTCGGAGCAGTACTTC. Protein product: CASSFGGGRASEQYF. Complete variable domain (other parts from reference TRBV13 and TRBJ2-7): AAGVIQSPRHLIKEKRETATLKCYPIPRHDTVYWYQQGPGQDPQFLISFYEKMQSDKGSIPDRFSAQQFSDYHSELNMSSLELGDSALYFCASSFGGGRASEQYFGPGTRLTVT.

As concerns this clonotype: A clone one base away is much larger, so this may be a read error. This rearrangement joins TRBV12-3 or TRBV12-4 to TRBJ1-2; TRBD1 matches at 10 bases. The length of the CDR3 is 14 residues. In DNA, the CDR3 is TGTGCCAGCACCGGGACAGGGGCTAACTATGACTACACCTTC. Translation: CASTGTGANYDYTF.

This clonotype has more than one count but fewer than ten. A read error is possible here, since a much larger clone lies one base away. The chain combines TRBV10-3 with TRBJ2-3; unclear D gene. The CDR3 spans 13 residues. The germline gives CDR1 ENHRY, CDR2 SYGVKD. The CDR3 is CAISDYGPDMQYF. The CDR3 region has the DNA TGTGCCATCAGTGACTACGGGCCAGATATGCAGTATTTT.

Details on this clonotype: With a much larger clone just one base away, this may be a read error. This rearrangement joins TRBV2 to TRBJ1-5; D gene unclear. The CDR3 has 16 residues. The V end was cut by 1 base, the J end by 2 bases, with 12 bases between. Germline V gene lookup returns CDR1 SNHLY and CDR2 FYNNEI. CDR3 in amino acids: CASSEGGRRGNQPQHF. DNA for the CDR3: TGTGCCAGCAGTGAAGGTGGCAGGCGGGGCAATCAGCCCCAGCATTTT.

This chain uses TRBV7-9 with TRBJ2-1; 9 bases line up with TRBD2. CDR1 is SEHNR, CDR2 FQNEAQ, per germline (reference sequence). The ends lost 6 bases at V and 7 bases at J; junction bases unmatched: 13. There are 16 residues in the CDR3. CDR3 region: CASRIPRAGGVNEQFF. DNA for the CDR3: TGTGCCAGCAGAATACCTAGAGCGGGGGGAGTTAATGAGCAGTTCTTC. Complete variable domain (other parts from reference TRBV7-9 and TRBJ2-1): DTGVSQNPRHKITKRGQNVTFRCDPISEHNRLYWYRQTLGQGPEFLTYFQNEAQLEKSRLLSDRFSAERPKGSFSTLEIQRTEQGDSAMYLCASRIPRAGGVNEQFFGPGTRLTVL.

The sample holds one count of this clonotype. This clone may be a read error of a much larger clone one base away. This chain connects TRBV7-2 to TRBJ2-7; 10 nucleotides line up with TRBD2. The CDR3 totals 14 residues. Germline V lookup: CDR1 SGHTA, CDR2 FQGNSA. CDR3 nucleotide sequence: TGTGCCAGCAGCGCTAGCGGGGGTGTCCTCGAGCAGCACTTC. Translating gives CASSASGGVLEQHF.

V and J are TRBV19 and TRBJ1-2; tentatively, D is TRBD1 (6 bases). Trimming cost V 3 bases and J 6 bases, with 17 bases left between them. The CDR3 consists of 15 residues. Germline CDR1 is LNHDA and CDR2 is SQIVND (reference sequence). Written as DNA, the CDR3 is TGTGCCAGTAGTATCACCGGGACGGGGGCTAATGGCTACACCTTC. Its protein is CASSITGTGANGYTF.

V usage is TRBV12-3 or TRBV12-4 and J usage is TRBJ1-2; D is possibly TRBD1 (5 bases). The V and J ends lost 6 bases and 7 bases respectively, with 15 bases between them. This CDR3 comprises 13 residues. The CDR3 is CASSLSGDFGYTF. The CDR3 nucleotides read TGTGCCAGCAGCCTGTCGGGGGATTTTGGCTACACCTTC.

Turning to this clonotype: A read error may produce the germline difference seen at one junction end. V gene TRBV24-1 combines with J gene TRBJ2-7; D not resolved. Germline CDR1 is KGHDR and CDR2 is SFDVKD. The CDR3 consists of 13 residues. For the CDR3, the DNA is TGTGCCACCAGTGATCCCGGATTAGGCGAGCGGTACTTC. The encoded protein is CATSDPGLGERYF.

For this clonotype: An end of the junction does not agree with germline; a read error may underlie this. V and J are TRBV10-3 and TRBJ2-6, with a possible D match to TRBD2 (7 bases). The germline V gene encodes CDR1 ENHRY and CDR2 SYGVKD. CDR3 length: 18 amino acids. The CDR3 sequence is CAISDRRGQGAGANVLAF. The CDR3 DNA reads TGTGCCATCAGTGATCGGCGGGGGCAGGGAGCTGGGGCCAACGTCCTGGCTTTC.

Concerning this clonotype itself: It may be a read error: a sequence one base away is much more abundant. This chain uses TRBV29-1 with TRBJ2-1; 7 bases are shared with TRBD2. Trimming took 2 bases from V and 5 from J; bases not matched to a gene: 6. Germline V gene sequence: CDR1 SQVTM, CDR2 ANQGSEA. The CDR3 is made up of 14 amino acids. CDR3 region: CSVERGRSDNEQFF. CDR3 DNA sequence: TGCAGCGTTGAACGCGGGAGATCGGACAATGAGCAGTTCTTC.

J is TRBJ2-7 and V is TRBV11-2; TRBD1 is a possible D gene (6 bases). Germline V gene lookup returns CDR1 SGHAT and CDR2 FQNNGV. CDR3 length: 16 amino acids. The ends were cut back, 5 bases at V and 2 bases at J, with 19 bases in the middle. The CDR3: CASSQGTGTLTYEQYF. CDR3 in DNA: TGTGCCAGCAGCCAGGGGACCGGGACACTGACCTACGAGCAGTACTTC.

The sample holds many counts of this clonotype. The chain carries TRBV14 and TRBJ1-2, with no clear D. V was trimmed by 4 bases and J by 4 bases, leaving 13 bases between them. CDR3 size: 14 residues. Looked up from germline, CDR1 is SGHDN and CDR2 is FVKESK. In nucleotides, the CDR3 is TGTGCCAGCAGCCCTCATGGACGGATCTATGGCTACACCTTC. Amino acids: CASSPHGRIYGYTF.

The chain links TRBV18 to TRBJ2-3; no firm D call. There are 15 residues in the CDR3. The germline gives CDR1 KGHSH, CDR2 LQKENI. Trimming took 4 bases from V and 2 from J, leaving 13 bases between them. The CDR3 reads CASSLERVNTDTQYF. The CDR3 DNA reads TGTGCCAGCTCACTCGAACGGGTAAACACAGATACGCAGTATTTT.

This clonotype was counted ten times or more. The chain links TRBV5-1 to TRBJ1-5, with D perhaps matching TRBD1 (5 bases). V lost 0 bases to trimming and J lost 6 bases, with 10 bases between them. This CDR3 is built from 14 residues. Germline V lookup: CDR1 SGHRS, CDR2 YFSETQ. In DNA, the CDR3 is TGCGCCAGCAGCTTGGATGCAGGGAGTCAGCCCCAGCATTTT. Its translation: CASSLDAGSQPQHF.

The chain links TRBV20-1 to TRBJ2-7; 8 positions match TRBD1. CDR3 length: 15 residues. J gave up 4 bases and V 5 bases, and 13 bases lay outside the gene matches. Per the germline V gene, CDR1 is DFQATT and CDR2 is SNEGSKA (reference sequence). CDR3 region: CSAPSRTQGAYEQYF. DNA for the CDR3: TGCAGTGCTCCTTCGAGGACCCAGGGGGCTTACGAGCAGTACTTC.

This clonotype was recorded a few times. The chain carries TRBV13 and TRBJ2-3; D gene uncertain. The ends were cut back, 2 bases at V and 0 bases at J, with 12 bases in the middle. CDR1 is PRHDT and CDR2 is FYEKMQ in the germline V gene (reference sequence). The CDR3 length is 16 residues. CDR3 DNA: TGTGCCAGCAGCTTAACTCGCGACCTTAGCACAGATACGCAGTATTTT. It encodes CASSLTRDLSTDTQYF.

V is TRBV7-9 and J is TRBJ1-2, with D possibly being TRBD1 (5 bases). Looked up from germline, CDR1 is SEHNR and CDR2 is FQNEAQ (reference sequence). The length of the CDR3 is 14 residues. With 5 bases removed from V and 7 bases from J, the gap between germline ends came to 17 bases. The CDR3 loop is CASSPGPGEVGYTF. CDR3 sequence (DNA): TGTGCCAGCAGCCCGGGACCTGGGGAGGTTGGCTACACCTTC.

In its sample, this clonotype was seen many times. The chain employs TRBV20-1 and TRBJ1-5; D may be TRBD1 (5 bases). With 0 bases removed from V and 3 bases from J, the gap between germline ends came to 12 bases. CDR3 length: 15 residues. Germline V gene data show CDR1 as DFQATT and CDR2 as SNEGSKA (reference sequence). The CDR3 bases are TGCAGTGCTAGAGATTCGAGCAGGGTCAATCAGCCCCAGCATTTT. Its protein is CSARDSSRVNQPQHF.

This clonotype has a count of ten or more. V is TRBV7-2 and J is TRBJ1-3; no clear D gene. V lost 1 base, J lost 4 bases, and 8 bases lay in between. Germline CDR1 and CDR2: SGHTA and FQGNSA. The CDR3 spans 14 residues. Here the CDR3 reads CASSLDSGGNTIYF. The CDR3, as DNA: TGTGCCAGCAGCTTAGATTCCGGGGGAAACACCATATATTTT.